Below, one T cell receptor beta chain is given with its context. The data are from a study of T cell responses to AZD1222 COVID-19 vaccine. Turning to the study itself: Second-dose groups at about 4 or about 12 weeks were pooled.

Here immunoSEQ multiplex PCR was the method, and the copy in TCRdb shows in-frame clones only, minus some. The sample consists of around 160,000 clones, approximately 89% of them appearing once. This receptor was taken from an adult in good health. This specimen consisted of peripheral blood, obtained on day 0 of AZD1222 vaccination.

CDR3 bases: TGTGCCAGCAGCGTGGGGGCCTCCTACGAGCAGTACTTC. Amino acids: CASSVGASYEQYF. This sequence joins TRBV7-9 and TRBJ2-7, with D perhaps TRBD1 (6 bases). The CDR3 covers 13 residues. Trimming removed 5 bases at V and 0 bases at J, with 8 bases between. Germline CDR1 reads SEHNR; CDR2 reads FQNEAQ (reference sequence).